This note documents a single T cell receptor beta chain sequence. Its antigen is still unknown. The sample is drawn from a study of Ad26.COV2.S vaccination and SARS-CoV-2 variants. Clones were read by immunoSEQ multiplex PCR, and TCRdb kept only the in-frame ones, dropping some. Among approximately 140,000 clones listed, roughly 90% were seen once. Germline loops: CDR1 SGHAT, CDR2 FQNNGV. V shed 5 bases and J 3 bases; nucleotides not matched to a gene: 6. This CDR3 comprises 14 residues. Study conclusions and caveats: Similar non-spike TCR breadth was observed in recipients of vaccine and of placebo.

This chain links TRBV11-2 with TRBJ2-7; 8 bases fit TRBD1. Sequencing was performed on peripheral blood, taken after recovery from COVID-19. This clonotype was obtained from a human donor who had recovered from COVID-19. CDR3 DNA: TGTGCCAGCAGCCCCCCCGACAGGGGCTACGAGCAGTACTTC. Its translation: CASSPPDRGYEQYF.